Listed here are 16 T cell receptor beta chains from one sample, sequenced in a study of T cell responses to AZD1222 COVID-19 vaccine. Here immunoSEQ multiplex PCR was the method, and the copy in TCRdb shows in-frame clones only, minus some. The sample lists about 130,000 clones; 75% to 90% were seen once. Sample: peripheral blood, taken on day 0 of AZD1222 vaccination. These receptors came from an adult in good health.

This sequence joins TRBV3-1 (or the pseudogene TRBV3-2) and TRBJ2-5; 8 bases are a match to TRBD2. J lost 3 bases, V lost 2 bases, and 5 bases had no gene match. The CDR3 spans 15 residues. Germline lookup yields CDR1 LGHDT and CDR2 YNNKEL (reference sequence). In nucleotides, the CDR3 is TGTGCCAGCAGCCAAACTAGCGGAATCAAAGAGACCCAGTACTTC. Protein product: CASSQTSGIKETQYF.

This chain links TRBV21-1 with TRBJ1-1; no DNA check was done on the table's D call, TRBD1. TRBV21-1 represents a pseudogene. This CDR3 is 14 amino acids long. CDR3 in DNA: TGTGCCAGCGGCACCCTCAGGGAAGGGACTGAAGCTTTCTTT. This encodes CASGTLREGTEAFF.

This clone showed up just a few times. The rearrangement links TRBV25-1 to TRBJ2-5, with TRBD2 identical over 12 bases. The CDR3 totals 17 residues. Germline V lookup: CDR1 MGHDK, CDR2 SYGVNS. V was clipped by 6 bases and J by 5 bases; unmatched bases: 13. The CDR3 nucleotides read TGTGCCAGCAGACCGCTCGGACTAGCGGGGCTCCCGGAGACCCAGTACTTC. The encoded protein is CASRPLGLAGLPETQYF. Supplemented by reference TRBV25-1 and TRBJ2-5, the full variable domain reads EADIYQTPRYLVIGTGKKITLECSQTMGHDKMYWYQQDPGMELHLIHYSYGVNSTEKGDLSSESTVSRIRTEHFPLTLESARPSHTSQYLCASRPLGLAGLPETQYFGPGTRLLVL.

This clone was detected only once. The V call is TRBV11-2, the J call TRBJ1-2; tentatively, D is TRBD1 (6 bases). The CDR3 consists of 15 residues. V lost 3 bases and J lost 4, with 15 bases in between. Germline CDR1 SGHAT, CDR2 FQNNGV. CDR3 sequence: CASSFGQLKTYGYTF. In DNA, the CDR3 is TGTGCCAGCAGCTTTGGACAGCTTAAAACCTATGGCTACACCTTC.

The chain has TRBV12-3 or TRBV12-4 and TRBJ1-1; D remains ambiguous. The CDR3 loop spans 13 amino acids. The V and J ends lost 0 bases and 6 bases respectively, with 8 bases between them. The chain's CDR3 is CASSLAPLAEAFF. The CDR3, as DNA: TGTGCCAGCAGTTTAGCGCCCCTCGCTGAAGCTTTCTTT.

The chain recombines TRBV7-9 with TRBJ1-1; D is undetermined. This CDR3 spans 13 amino acids. Germline V gives CDR1 SEHNR, CDR2 FQNEAQ (reference sequence). Trimming left V 7 bases short and J 0 bases short, with 9 bases between. The CDR3 DNA sequence: TGTGCCAGCACCTTTACAATGAACACTGAAGCTTTCTTT. The encoded protein is CASTFTMNTEAFF.

In nucleotides, the CDR3 is TGTGCCAGCAGTGGCCAGGGGGGCTTATATGGCTACACCTTC. Its translation is CASSGQGGLYGYTF. This chain uses TRBV2 with TRBJ1-2; TRBD1 aligns across 7 bases. CDR3 length: 14 amino acids. Germline V lookup: CDR1 SNHLY, CDR2 FYNNEI. The V and J ends lost 4 bases and 5 bases, in that order; junction bases with no gene match: 7.

The rearrangement joins TRBV7-2 to TRBJ2-7; D remains ambiguous. Trimming cost V 3 bases and J 6 bases, with 9 bases left between them. CDR3 size: 12 residues. Per the germline V gene, CDR1 is SGHTA and CDR2 is FQGNSA. The CDR3 DNA reads TGTGCCAGCAGCTTTCCTCCATCCGAGCAGTACTTC. Translation: CASSFPPSEQYF.

The chain uses TRBV27 and TRBJ1-2; TRBD1 aligns across 9 bases. Trimming at V came to 4 bases and at J to 4 bases, leaving 13 bases not matched to a gene. Germline values: CDR1 MNHEY, CDR2 SMNVEV (reference sequence). The CDR3 is made up of 17 amino acids. This CDR3 reads CASSSPSGQGPLYGYTF. The CDR3 region has the DNA TGTGCCAGCAGTTCCCCATCGGGACAGGGTCCCCTCTATGGCTACACCTTC.

This clone was recorded only once. CDR3 DNA: TGCAGTGCTAGTGAAGGGGCGGATAACTATGGCTACACCTTC. Protein: CSASEGADNYGYTF. The rearrangement uses TRBV20-1 and TRBJ1-2; D possibly corresponds to TRBD1 (5 bases). This CDR3 has 14 amino acids. Germline-derived CDR1 and CDR2 are DFQATT and SNEGSKA (reference sequence). V shed 3 bases and J shed 1 base, with 12 bases lying between them.

This clone showed up just once. The gene calls are TRBV20-1 and TRBJ1-1; unclear D gene. The CDR3 is 11 residues long. The V gene lost 3 bases and the J gene lost 6 bases, with 8 bases spanning the gap. Germline V gene sequence: CDR1 DFQATT, CDR2 SNEGSKA (reference sequence). In nucleotides, the CDR3 is TGCAGTGCTAGTCGGGTCGCTGAAGCTTTCTTT. The encoded protein is CSASRVAEAFF.

The rearrangement uses TRBV19 and TRBJ2-7; the D is unclear. CDR1 LNHDA and CDR2 SQIVND come from the germline V gene (reference sequence). The CDR3 runs to 13 residues. Trimming took 10 bases from V and 0 from J, leaving 13 bases between them. CDR3 sequence reads: CATSQLSSYEQYF. In nucleotides, the CDR3 is TGTGCCACCTCGCAGTTGAGCTCCTACGAGCAGTACTTC.

The V and J genes are TRBV15 and TRBJ2-4; TRBD1 aligns across 7 bases. The CDR3 extends over 18 amino acids. Germline values: CDR1 LNHNV, CDR2 YYDKDF (reference sequence). Trimming cost V 1 base and J 6 bases; bases outside gene matches: 15. In nucleotides, the CDR3 is TGTGCCACCAGCAGAGGTCCCCTCCCCACAGGGGTTGGAAACATTCAGTACTTC. Translation: CATSRGPLPTGVGNIQYF. The whole variable domain, filled in from reference TRBV15 and TRBJ2-4, reads DAMVIQNPRYQVTQFGKPVTLSCSQTLNHNVMYWYQQKSSQAPKLLFHYYDKDFNNEADTPDNFQSRRPNTSFCFLDIRSPGLGDTAMYLCATSRGPLPTGVGNIQYFGAGTRLSVL.

In nucleotides, the CDR3 is TGTGCCAGCAGTTACTCGGGTCTGGGGACTGAAGCTTTCTTT. Translated, it gives CASSYSGLGTEAFF. This chain connects TRBV6-5 to TRBJ1-1; no reliable D call. The V gene's germline CDR1 is MNHEY and CDR2 SVGAGI. This CDR3 contains 14 residues. V was trimmed by 0 bases and J by 5 bases, leaving 10 bases between them.

The gene calls are TRBV29-1 and TRBJ1-1; D possibly corresponds to TRBD1 (6 bases). Germline CDR1 and CDR2: SQVTM and ANQGSEA. The CDR3 has 11 residues. V was trimmed by 6 bases and J by 8 bases, leaving 13 bases between them. CDR3 bases: TGCAGCGTCCCAAGGGGGGTAGAAGCTTTCTTT. It specifies CSVPRGVEAFF.

J is TRBJ2-6 and V is TRBV29-1, with D perhaps TRBD1 (5 bases). Germline V gene data show CDR1 as SQVTM and CDR2 as ANQGSEA. With 7 bases removed from V and 4 bases from J, the gap between germline ends came to 23 bases. The CDR3 extends over 17 amino acids. The CDR3 DNA reads as TGCAGCGCCCTGGACATCCCTGGGATTCTAGGGGCCAACGTCCTGACTTTC. Translating it yields CSALDIPGILGANVLTF.